The 26 T cell receptor beta chains in this list originate from one sample, sequenced in a study of metastatic and nonmetastatic thyroid tumors. Ahead of thyroid surgery, no patient had received treatment of any kind. TCRdb reanalyzed the PCR reads via MiXCR. The sample contains 20,000 to 25,000 clones, 15% to 18% of which appear only once. Sequenced material: blood. The receptors were gathered from a female donor with papillary thyroid cancer or a benign thyroid nodule (not recorded which). Some clones in this sample may be carry-over from other donors' samples.

This clone was counted many times. V and J are TRBV30 and TRBJ2-5; D call uncertain. The CDR3 has 15 amino acids. In germline, CDR1 is GTSNPN, CDR2 SVGIG (reference sequence). Trimming pared 4 bases from V and 3 bases from J, leaving 18 bases between. The CDR3, as DNA: TGTGCCTGGAAGGTACGCTACATGAAGGAAGAGACCCAGTACTTC. This codes for CAWKVRYMKEETQYF. The variable domain in full, completed from reference TRBV30 and TRBJ2-5, reads SQTIHQWPATLVQPVGSPLSLECTVEGTSNPNLYWYRQAAGRGLQLLFYSVGIGQISSEVPQNLSASRPQDRQFILSSKKLLLSDSGFYLCAWKVRYMKEETQYFGPGTRLLVL.

The gene calls are TRBV20-1 and TRBJ2-7; 8 nucleotides agree with TRBD1. This CDR3 is 16 amino acids long. In germline, CDR1 is DFQATT, CDR2 SNEGSKA (reference sequence). Trimming cost V 1 base and J 1 base; bases outside gene matches: 9. The CDR3 loop is CSARGDHRGKSYEQYF. The CDR3 DNA follows: TGCAGTGCTAGAGGCGACCACAGGGGGAAGTCCTACGAGCAGTACTTC.

In its sample, this clone is medium-sized. The chain recombines TRBV7-8 with TRBJ2-1; TRBD1 is a possible D gene (8 bases). CDR1 and CDR2 from the germline V gene are SGHVS and FQNEAQ. The CDR3 is 16 amino acids. Trimming took off 5 bases at V and 4 bases at J, with 18 bases between the two ends. This CDR3 reads CASSPGGDRRYNEQFF. Written as DNA, the CDR3 is TGTGCCAGCAGCCCAGGGGGGGACAGGAGATACAATGAGCAGTTCTTC.

At least ten counts were recorded for this clone. The chain is built from TRBV20-1 and TRBJ2-1; no reliable D call. The V end was cut by 1 base, the J end by 0 bases, with 16 bases between. CDR3 length equals 17 residues. Germline V gene data show CDR1 as DFQATT and CDR2 as SNEGSKA (reference sequence). This CDR3 reads CSARVARPTSSYNEQFF. For the CDR3, the DNA is TGCAGTGCTAGAGTCGCTCGCCCGACGAGCTCCTACAATGAGCAGTTCTTC.

This clone was seen ten or more times. V usage is TRBV5-1 and J usage is TRBJ2-7; no clear D. Trimming removed 1 base at V and 5 bases at J, with 10 bases between. Germline values: CDR1 SGHRS, CDR2 YFSETQ. This CDR3 has 13 residues. Here the CDR3 reads CASSLYNPHEQYF. The CDR3 nucleotides read TGCGCCAGCAGCTTGTACAACCCCCACGAGCAGTACTTC. Full variable domain (remainder filled in from reference TRBV5-1 and TRBJ2-7): KAGVTQTPRYLIKTRGQQVTLSCSPISGHRSVSWYQQTPGQGLQFLFEYFSETQRNKGNFPGRFSGRQFSNSRSEMNVSTLELGDSALYLCASSLYNPHEQYFGPGTRLTVT.

Ten or more counts support this clone. The J gene is TRBJ2-2, the V gene TRBV12-3 or TRBV12-4; D gene unclear. The CDR3 loop spans 17 amino acids. V lost 7 bases and J 2 bases, leaving 20 bases between the germline ends. CDR3 nucleotides: TGTGCCAGCACCACCATTAGCTCCAAGACTAACACCGGGGAGCTGTTTTTT. Translation: CASTTISSKTNTGELFF.

This clone has a count of ten or more. CDR3 in DNA: TGTGCCAGCAGCTCTGGGACTAGCGGATCTTTTCAGTACTTC. Its translation is CASSSGTSGSFQYF. The chain has TRBV7-2 and TRBJ2-4, with 11 bases fitting TRBD2. The V and J ends lost 4 bases and 11 bases, in that order; junction bases with no gene match: 7. Germline V lookup: CDR1 SGHTA, CDR2 FQGNSA. This CDR3 is 14 amino acids long.

This clone has at least ten counts. The gene calls are TRBV6-1 and TRBJ1-2, with D uncertain. V dropped 4 bases and J dropped 3 bases, with 12 bases sitting between them. This CDR3 has 14 amino acids. CDR1 MNHNS and CDR2 SASEGT come from the germline V gene. The CDR3 DNA reads as TGTGCCAGCAGTGGCGCAGGATTGGACTATGGCTACACCTTC. Translation gives CASSGAGLDYGYTF.

This clone was observed at least ten times. The CDR3 spells CAWSPTLAGFTDTQYF. The CDR3 DNA reads TGTGCCTGGAGTCCAACCCTAGCGGGATTCACAGATACGCAGTATTTT. This rearrangement joins TRBV30 to TRBJ2-3; TRBD2 matches 9 bases. In germline, CDR1 is GTSNPN, CDR2 SVGIG (reference sequence). There are 16 residues in the CDR3. Trimming took 2 bases from V and 2 from J; bases not matched to a gene: 8.

This clone was found many times. V and J are TRBV11-1 and TRBJ2-7; 7 bases match TRBD1. CDR3 length: 13 amino acids. Germline V gene lookup returns CDR1 SGHAT and CDR2 FQDESV (reference sequence). Trimming at V came to 3 bases and at J to 2 bases, leaving 1 base not matched to a gene. CDR3 amino acids: CASSFDRAYEQYF. CDR3 nucleotide sequence: TGTGCCAGCAGCTTTGACAGGGCCTACGAGCAGTACTTC.

At least ten counts were recorded for this clone. This chain links TRBV2 with TRBJ2-4; weak D call: TRBD2 (6 bases). Germline CDR1 and CDR2: SNHLY and FYNNEI. This CDR3 has 19 residues. V was clipped by 4 bases and J by 3 bases, with 25 bases between them. DNA for the CDR3: TGTGCCAGCAGTGGATTTTCTAGTGCGGGAAAGCCTTTCAAAAACATTCAGTACTTC. Protein sequence: CASSGFSSAGKPFKNIQYF.

The chain recombines TRBV6-2 or TRBV6-3 with TRBJ2-1; D unclear. Germline V gene data show CDR1 as MNHEY and CDR2 as SVGEGT. The germline V and J ends were trimmed by 4 bases and 0 bases, with 7 bases remaining between them. This CDR3 is 14 amino acids long. The CDR3 is CASSSRSSYNEQFF. CDR3 DNA sequence: TGTGCCAGCAGTTCTAGGAGCTCCTACAATGAGCAGTTCTTC.

This clone was counted a few times. This may come from a read error, since a much larger clone is one base off. The CDR3 is CSVQVGTGVDDYVYTF. The CDR3 DNA sequence: TGCAGCGTTCAGGTGGGGACAGGGGTCGACGACTATGTCTACACCTTC. The chain carries TRBV29-1 and TRBJ1-2; 10 bases agree with TRBD1. This CDR3 is 16 amino acids long. In germline, CDR1 is SQVTM, CDR2 ANQGSEA.

This clone was picked up many times. The chain has TRBV28 and TRBJ2-1; tentative D call: TRBD2 (5 bases). CDR1 is MDHEN and CDR2 is SYDVKM in the germline V gene. V dropped 2 bases and J dropped 4 bases, with 21 bases sitting between them. The CDR3 contains 18 residues. In DNA, the CDR3 is TGTGCCAGCAGTTTAAACCCTTCAGCGGAGTGGGGATACAATGAGCAGTTCTTC. Its protein is CASSLNPSAEWGYNEQFF.

This clone has at least ten counts. The chain couples TRBV6-2 or TRBV6-3 to TRBJ2-7; 10 bases line up with TRBD2. The V and J ends lost 6 bases and 1 base, in that order; junction bases with no gene match: 6. This CDR3 region has 15 residues. Germline V gene lookup returns CDR1 MNHEY and CDR2 SVGEGT. The CDR3 reads CASSLQLAGSYEQYF. CDR3 sequence (DNA): TGTGCCAGCAGCCTCCAACTAGCGGGGTCCTACGAGCAGTACTTC.

J is TRBJ2-7 and V is TRBV11-3, with 9 bases fitting TRBD2. The V gene end was trimmed by 3 bases and the J gene end by 4 bases; junction bases not matched to a gene: 7. CDR3 length: 15 residues. Per germline, CDR1 SGHNT and CDR2 YENEEA. This CDR3 is CASSFPRLAVYEQYF. The CDR3 bases are TGTGCCAGCAGCTTTCCGAGACTAGCGGTGTACGAGCAGTACTTC.

This clone occurred once. This sequence joins TRBV20-1 and TRBJ2-1, with 7 positions matching TRBD2. This CDR3 spans 13 amino acids. Unmatched junction bases numbered 5, after V lost 5 bases and J lost 4 bases. CDR1 and CDR2 from the germline V gene are DFQATT and SNEGSKA (reference sequence). Here the CDR3 DNA reads TGCAGTGCTGCGGGACTACGGTACAATGAGCAGTTCTTC. It encodes CSAAGLRYNEQFF.

Many counts were recorded for this clone. The chain employs TRBV6-1 and TRBJ1-2; tentative D call: TRBD1 (5 bases). Trimming removed 3 bases at V and 7 bases at J, with 27 bases between. CDR3 length equals 18 residues. The germline V gene has CDR1 MNHNS and CDR2 SASEGT. The chain's CDR3 is CASSEQSSPPGSWLGYTF. The CDR3, as DNA: TGTGCCAGCAGTGAGCAATCCTCACCCCCAGGGTCGTGGCTTGGCTACACCTTC.

This clone was counted many times. This may arise from a read error, as a much more abundant clone is one base away. This rearrangement joins TRBV5-6 to TRBJ1-2; D remains ambiguous. Germline V lookup: CDR1 SGHDT, CDR2 YYEEEE. V lost 4 bases to trimming and J lost 4 bases, with 8 bases between them. CDR3 length: 12 residues. This chain's CDR3 is CASSPRIYGYTF. DNA for the CDR3: TGTGCCAGCAGCCCCCGCATCTATGGCTACACCTTC.

This clone was observed at least ten times. This chain joins TRBV3-1 and TRBJ1-2; the match to TRBD1 covers 7 bases. V trimming: 3 bases; J trimming: 6 bases; junction bases outside the gene matches: 7. There are 14 residues in the CDR3. CDR1 and CDR2 from the germline V gene are LGHDT and YNNKEL (reference sequence). CDR3 nucleotides: TGTGCCAGCAGCCACAGGGGGGCCACGGATGGCTACACCTTC. Protein: CASSHRGATDGYTF. The entire variable domain, with the rest obtained from reference TRBV3-1 and TRBJ1-2, is as follows: DTAVSQTPKYLVTQMGNDKSIKCEQNLGHDTMYWYKQDSKKFLKIMFSYNNKELIINETVPNRFSPKSPDKAHLNLHINSLELGDSAVYFCASSHRGATDGYTFGSGTRLTVV.

This clone has ten or more counts. V is TRBV9 and J is TRBJ1-1; D is ambiguous. Germline V lookup: CDR1 SGDLS, CDR2 YYNGEE. The CDR3 totals 16 residues. Trimming shortened V by 6 bases and J by 0 bases, and 18 bases separated the two germline ends. The CDR3 region is CASTVGPLGMNTEAFF. Written as DNA, the CDR3 is TGTGCCAGCACCGTCGGGCCCCTCGGCATGAACACTGAAGCTTTCTTT.

The chain has TRBV6-2 or TRBV6-3 and TRBJ2-3, with D hard to call. Trimming left V 6 bases short and J 5 bases short, with 12 bases between. Germline CDR1 is MNHEY and CDR2 is SVGEGT. CDR3 length equals 13 residues. CDR3 loop: CASSPPCIDTQYF. For the CDR3, the DNA is TGTGCCAGCAGCCCACCTTGCATAGATACGCAGTATTTT.

The chain recombines TRBV4-1 with TRBJ2-7, with TRBD1 as a possible D gene (5 bases). Germline CDR1 and CDR2: MGHRA and YSYEKL. Trimming left V 4 bases short and J 4 bases short, with 14 bases between. The CDR3 consists of 14 residues. CDR3 protein: CASSPGTAGYEQYF. The CDR3, as DNA: TGCGCCAGCAGCCCTGGTACCGCAGGGTACGAGCAGTACTTC.

The chain links TRBV6-2 or TRBV6-3 to TRBJ1-2; TRBD1 aligns across 7 bases. Germline V gene sequence: CDR1 MNHEY, CDR2 SVGEGT. V was pared by 2 bases and J by 4 bases, with 7 bases of the junction left unmatched. The CDR3 extends over 15 amino acids. The CDR3 nucleotides read TGTGCCAGCAGTTACCTACGGACAGGCCCCTATGGCTACACCTTC. Its protein product is CASSYLRTGPYGYTF.

The sample holds many counts of this clone. The rearrangement links TRBV20-1 to TRBJ2-3; 7 bases are shared with TRBD2. The CDR3 is made up of 17 amino acids. With V trimmed by 2 bases and J by 2 bases, 13 bases remained unmatched. The germline V gene encodes CDR1 DFQATT and CDR2 SNEGSKA (reference sequence). The CDR3 nucleotides read TGCAGTGCTAGATCCCGAGGACCTAGCGGCCTCACAGATACGCAGTATTTT. The encoded protein is CSARSRGPSGLTDTQYF.

This clone was found many times. V gene TRBV29-1 combines with J gene TRBJ1-5; 11 nucleotides match TRBD1. CDR3 length: 15 residues. With V trimmed by 7 bases and J by 11 bases, 16 bases remained unmatched. Germline assignment: CDR1 SQVTM and CDR2 ANQGSEA. The CDR3 region is CSARSGTGGRSTQHF. In nucleotides, the CDR3 is TGCAGCGCGCGATCCGGGACAGGGGGACGTTCGACCCAGCATTTT.